These 18 T cell receptor beta chains originate from one sample sequenced in a study of T cell responses to AZD1222 COVID-19 vaccine. The protocol was immunoSEQ multiplex PCR, while the TCRdb copy is restricted to in-frame clones and leaves out a portion. The repertoire consists of about 130,000 clones, with under 95% occurring once and the leading ten covering 0.9% to 1.2%. This sample comprised peripheral blood, obtained 28 days after the second AZD1222 dose. The receptors were sampled from an adult who received the AZD1222 COVID-19 vaccine.

This clone was observed once. The chain links TRBV5-6 to TRBJ2-7; 10 bases line up with TRBD1. Germline V gene lookup returns CDR1 SGHDT and CDR2 YYEEEE. Germline trimming cut 4 bases from V and 4 bases from J; bases unmatched to any gene: 5. The CDR3 is 14 amino acids. The CDR3 bases are TGTGCCAGCAGCATGACAGGGGGCATGTACGAGCAGTACTTC. It codes for CASSMTGGMYEQYF.

The V gene is TRBV6-5, the J gene TRBJ1-2; 9 bases are shared with TRBD1. Trimming at V came to 4 bases and at J to 6 bases, leaving 9 bases not matched to a gene. The CDR3 spans 15 residues. Germline V CDR1 and CDR2: MNHEY, SVGAGI. CDR3 nucleotides: TGTGCCAGCAGTTCCCCCAAACAGGGGGCGGATGGCTACACCTTC. It specifies CASSSPKQGADGYTF.

The chain combines TRBV24-1 with TRBJ2-1; 8 bases agree with TRBD1. This CDR3 is built from 13 residues. Trimming at V came to 5 bases and at J to 7 bases, leaving 3 bases not matched to a gene. Germline V gene lookup returns CDR1 KGHDR and CDR2 SFDVKD. The CDR3 coding sequence is TGTGCCACCAGTGGTGGGACAGGTAATGAGCAGTTCTTC. Its protein is CATSGGTGNEQFF.

V gene TRBV7-9 combines with J gene TRBJ1-2; the D gene is possibly TRBD1 (5 bases). V was pared by 2 bases and J by 4 bases, with 11 bases between. CDR3 length equals 14 residues. Germline CDR1 SEHNR, CDR2 FQNEAQ (reference sequence). The CDR3 DNA reads TGTGCCAGCAGCTTAATAGGGGCGGTCTATGGCTACACCTTC. Translation gives CASSLIGAVYGYTF.

This chain joins TRBV18 and TRBJ1-5; TRBD1 might be the D (6 bases). Per germline, CDR1 KGHSH and CDR2 LQKENI. The CDR3 contains 15 residues. V was cut by 3 bases and J by 3 bases, with 12 bases left in between. The DNA of the CDR3 is TGTGCCAGCTCACCCGGTGGACAGCTCAATCAGCCCCAGCATTTT. It specifies CASSPGGQLNQPQHF.

The CDR3, as DNA: TGTGCCAGCAGGGGCACAGGGGGCCACGAGCAGTACTTC. The encoded protein is CASRGTGGHEQYF. The chain has TRBV7-6 and TRBJ2-7; TRBD1 matches 9 bases. With 6 bases clipped from V and 5 bases from J, the junction kept 5 bases outside the gene matches. Germline V gene data show CDR1 as SGHVS and CDR2 as FNYEAQ. This CDR3 has 13 residues. Full variable domain (missing parts from reference TRBV7-6 and TRBJ2-7): GAGVSQSPRYKVTKRGQDVALRCDPISGHVSLYWYRQALGQGPEFLTYFNYEAQQDKSGLPNDRFSAERPEGSISTLTIQRTEQRDSAMYRCASRGTGGHEQYFGPGTRLTVT.

The chain combines TRBV19 with TRBJ2-7; no clear D. Trimming took off 5 bases at V and 4 bases at J, with 24 bases between the two ends. The CDR3 sequence is 17 residues long. Germline CDR1 LNHDA, CDR2 SQIVND (reference sequence). CDR3 sequence (DNA): TGTGCCAGTAGTCCTCCTCGTGGAGTAGGAGCAACTTACGAGCAGTACTTC. This codes for CASSPPRGVGATYEQYF.

This chain links TRBV9 with TRBJ2-5; D is unclear. The V and J ends lost 0 bases and 2 bases respectively, with 8 bases between them. Looked up from germline, CDR1 is SGDLS and CDR2 is YYNGEE. The CDR3 spans 14 residues. The CDR3 bases are TGTGCCAGCAGCGTAGGGGCCGTTCAAGAGACCCAGTACTTC. This encodes CASSVGAVQETQYF.

The chain combines TRBV18 with TRBJ1-1; possible D gene TRBD1, 6 bases. The CDR3 covers 16 residues. Germline CDR1 and CDR2: KGHSH and LQKENI. V lost 2 bases and J 0 bases, leaving 13 bases between the germline ends. CDR3: CASSPSGGRMNTEAFF. In DNA, the CDR3 is TGTGCCAGCTCACCAAGTGGGGGGCGGATGAACACTGAAGCTTTCTTT. Full variable domain (missing parts from reference TRBV18 and TRBJ1-1): NAGVMQNPRHLVRRRGQEARLRCSPMKGHSHVYWYRQLPEEGLKFMVYLQKENIIDESGMPKERFSAEFPKEGPSILRIQQVVRGDSAAYFCASSPSGGRMNTEAFFGQGTRLTVV.

The chain joins TRBV5-4 to TRBJ2-1, with 10 bases identical to TRBD2. CDR1 is SGHNT and CDR2 is YYREEE in the germline V gene (reference sequence). This CDR3 is built from 16 residues. Germline trimming cut 0 bases from V and 3 bases from J; bases unmatched to any gene: 3. The CDR3 loop reads CASSLESSGSYNEQFF. DNA of the CDR3: TGTGCCAGCAGCTTGGAATCTAGCGGGAGCTACAATGAGCAGTTCTTC.

This clone has just one count. This rearrangement joins TRBV5-1 to TRBJ1-2; 9 bases are a match to TRBD1. Per the germline V gene, CDR1 is SGHRS and CDR2 is YFSETQ. V shed 4 bases and J 3 bases; nucleotides not matched to a gene: 4. The CDR3 has 14 residues. The CDR3 DNA reads as TGCGCCAGCAGCCTACAGGGGGCGGACTATGGCTACACCTTC. Translation gives CASSLQGADYGYTF.

V usage is TRBV2 and J usage is TRBJ2-1; a possible D gene is TRBD1 (6 bases). The V end was cut by 5 bases, the J end by 7 bases, with 15 bases between. In germline, CDR1 is SNHLY, CDR2 FYNNEI. The CDR3 is made up of 14 amino acids. The CDR3 DNA sequence: TGTGCCAGCAGTTCTTTGACAGGAGTGAATGAGCAGTTCTTC. This encodes CASSSLTGVNEQFF.

The V gene is TRBV5-5, the J gene TRBJ2-7; a possible D gene is TRBD2 (5 bases). CDR3 size: 12 residues. Trimming stripped 3 bases from V and 3 bases from J, with 7 bases between. Germline loops: CDR1 SGHKS, CDR2 YYEKEE (reference sequence). CDR3 DNA sequence: TGTGCCAGCAGCTACGGACTCTACGAGCAGTACTTC. It encodes CASSYGLYEQYF.

This chain joins TRBV7-8 and TRBJ2-2, with D maybe TRBD1 (6 bases). The CDR3 length is 17 residues. V was pared by 0 bases and J by 0 bases, with 11 bases between. Germline CDR1 and CDR2: SGHVS and FQNEAQ. In DNA form, the CDR3 reads TGTGCCAGCAGCTTAGCGTTCAGGGGATCGAACACCGGGGAGCTGTTTTTT. Encoded protein: CASSLAFRGSNTGELFF.

J is TRBJ2-7 and V is TRBV21-1; the table's TRBD1 call for D was not verified on the DNA. TRBV21-1 counts as a pseudogene. The CDR3 runs to 18 residues. The CDR3 nucleotides are TGTGCCAGCAGCAAAGTTGGTGGACAGGGCCGACGGGTAGACGAGCAGTACTTC. Residues: CASSKVGGQGRRVDEQYF.

This chain links TRBV9 with TRBJ2-3; possible D gene TRBD1, 5 bases. The CDR3 spans 13 residues. V dropped 4 bases and J dropped 4 bases, with 10 bases sitting between them. Germline CDR1 SGDLS, CDR2 YYNGEE. The CDR3 is CASSKGVSDTQYF. In nucleotides, the CDR3 is TGTGCCAGCAGCAAAGGGGTATCAGATACGCAGTATTTT.

This chain uses TRBV7-3 with TRBJ2-2; 8 nucleotides match TRBD1. This CDR3 region has 15 residues. Germline CDR1 SGHTA, CDR2 FQGTGA. J gave up 5 bases and V 6 bases, and 8 bases lay outside the gene matches. The CDR3 is CASRTGTGGTGELFF. CDR3 coding DNA: TGTGCCAGCAGGACCGGGACAGGAGGAACCGGGGAGCTGTTTTTT.

The V and J genes are TRBV24-1 and TRBJ2-5, with D maybe TRBD1 (6 bases). The CDR3 is made up of 18 amino acids. Per germline, CDR1 KGHDR and CDR2 SFDVKD. V lost 4 bases to trimming and J lost 7 bases, with 27 bases between them. The CDR3 DNA reads as TGTGCCACCAGTGACTCCCATGACAGGTCCAGGGTAGGTAGGACCCAGTACTTC. Translated, it gives CATSDSHDRSRVGRTQYF.